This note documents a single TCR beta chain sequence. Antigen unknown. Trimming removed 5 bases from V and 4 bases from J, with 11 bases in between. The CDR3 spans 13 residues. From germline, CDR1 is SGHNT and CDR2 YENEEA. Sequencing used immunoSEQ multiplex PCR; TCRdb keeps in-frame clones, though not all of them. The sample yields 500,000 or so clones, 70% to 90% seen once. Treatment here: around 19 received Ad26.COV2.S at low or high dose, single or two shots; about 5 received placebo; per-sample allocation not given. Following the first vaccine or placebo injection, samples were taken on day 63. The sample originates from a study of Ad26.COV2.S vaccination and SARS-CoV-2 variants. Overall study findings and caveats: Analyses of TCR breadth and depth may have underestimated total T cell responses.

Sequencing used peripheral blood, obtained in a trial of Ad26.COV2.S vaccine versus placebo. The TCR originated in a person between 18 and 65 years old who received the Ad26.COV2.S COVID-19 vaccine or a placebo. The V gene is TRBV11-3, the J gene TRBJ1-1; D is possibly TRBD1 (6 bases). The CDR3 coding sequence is TGTGCCAGCAGCAACAGGGTTGGCACTGAAGCTTTCTTT. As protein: CASSNRVGTEAFF.